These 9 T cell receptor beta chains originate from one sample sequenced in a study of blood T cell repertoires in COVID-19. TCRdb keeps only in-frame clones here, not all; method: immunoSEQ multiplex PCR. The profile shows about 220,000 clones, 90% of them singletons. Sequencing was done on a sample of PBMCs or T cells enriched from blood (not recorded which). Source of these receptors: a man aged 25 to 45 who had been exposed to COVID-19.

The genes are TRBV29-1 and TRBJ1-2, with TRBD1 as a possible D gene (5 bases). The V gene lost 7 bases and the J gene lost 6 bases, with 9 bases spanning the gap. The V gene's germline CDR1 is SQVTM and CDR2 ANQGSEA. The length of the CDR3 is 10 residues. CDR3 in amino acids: CSGGEDGYTF. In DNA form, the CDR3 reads TGCAGCGGGGGGGAGGATGGCTACACCTTC.

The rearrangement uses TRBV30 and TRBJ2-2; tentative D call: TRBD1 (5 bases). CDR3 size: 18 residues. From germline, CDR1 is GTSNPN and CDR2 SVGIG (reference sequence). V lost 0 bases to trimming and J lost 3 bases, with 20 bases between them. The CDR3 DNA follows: TGTGCCTGGAGTGTAACGTCAGGGCAACCTTACTACACCGGGGAGCTGTTTTTT. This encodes CAWSVTSGQPYYTGELFF.

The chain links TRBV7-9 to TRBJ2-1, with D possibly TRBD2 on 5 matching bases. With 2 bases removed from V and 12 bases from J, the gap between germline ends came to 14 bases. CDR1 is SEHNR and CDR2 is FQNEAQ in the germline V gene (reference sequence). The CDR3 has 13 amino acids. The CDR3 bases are TGTGCCAGCAGCTTAAGTCGGGATGTCGGGCAGTTCTTC. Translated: CASSLSRDVGQFF.

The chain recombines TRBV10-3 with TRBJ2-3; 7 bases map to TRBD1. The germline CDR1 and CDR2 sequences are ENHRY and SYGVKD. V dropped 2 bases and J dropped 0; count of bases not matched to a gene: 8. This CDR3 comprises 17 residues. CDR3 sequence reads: CAISERPGTASTDTQYF. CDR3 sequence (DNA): TGTGCCATCAGTGAGCGACCCGGGACAGCAAGCACAGATACGCAGTATTTT.

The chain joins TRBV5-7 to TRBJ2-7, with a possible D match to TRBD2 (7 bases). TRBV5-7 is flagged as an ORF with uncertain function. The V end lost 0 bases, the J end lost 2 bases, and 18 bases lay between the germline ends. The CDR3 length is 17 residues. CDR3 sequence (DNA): TGTGCCAGCAGCTTGGAAGGAGAGGGGGGGCTAGCCTACGAGCAGTACTTC. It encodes CASSLEGEGGLAYEQYF.

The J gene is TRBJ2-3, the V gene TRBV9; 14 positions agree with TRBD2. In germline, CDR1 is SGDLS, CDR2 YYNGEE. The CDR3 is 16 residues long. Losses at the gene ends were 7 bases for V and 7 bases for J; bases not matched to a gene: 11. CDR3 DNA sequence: TGTGCCAGCGGCAGTTCAGGGACTAGCGGGGGTAATACGCAGTATTTT. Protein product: CASGSSGTSGGNTQYF.

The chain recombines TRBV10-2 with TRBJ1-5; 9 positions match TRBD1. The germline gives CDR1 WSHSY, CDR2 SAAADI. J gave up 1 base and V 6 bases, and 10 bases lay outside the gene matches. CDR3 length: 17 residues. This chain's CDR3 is CASRPGQGTPSNQPQHF. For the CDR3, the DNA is TGCGCCAGCAGGCCGGGACAGGGAACCCCGAGCAATCAGCCCCAGCATTTT.

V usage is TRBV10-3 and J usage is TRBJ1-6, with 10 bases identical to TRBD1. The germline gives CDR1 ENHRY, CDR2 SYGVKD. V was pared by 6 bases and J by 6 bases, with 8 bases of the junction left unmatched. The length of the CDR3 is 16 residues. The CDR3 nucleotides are TGTGCCATCAGGAGAACCGGGACAGGGGTTAATTCACCCCTCCACTTT. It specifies CAIRRTGTGVNSPLHF.

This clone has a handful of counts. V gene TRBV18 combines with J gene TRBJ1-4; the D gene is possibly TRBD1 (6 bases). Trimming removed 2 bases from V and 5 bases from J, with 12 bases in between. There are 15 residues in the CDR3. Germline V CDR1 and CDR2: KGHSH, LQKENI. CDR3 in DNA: TGTGCCAGCTCACCAGAGACAGGATCCAATGAAAAACTGTTTTTT. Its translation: CASSPETGSNEKLFF.